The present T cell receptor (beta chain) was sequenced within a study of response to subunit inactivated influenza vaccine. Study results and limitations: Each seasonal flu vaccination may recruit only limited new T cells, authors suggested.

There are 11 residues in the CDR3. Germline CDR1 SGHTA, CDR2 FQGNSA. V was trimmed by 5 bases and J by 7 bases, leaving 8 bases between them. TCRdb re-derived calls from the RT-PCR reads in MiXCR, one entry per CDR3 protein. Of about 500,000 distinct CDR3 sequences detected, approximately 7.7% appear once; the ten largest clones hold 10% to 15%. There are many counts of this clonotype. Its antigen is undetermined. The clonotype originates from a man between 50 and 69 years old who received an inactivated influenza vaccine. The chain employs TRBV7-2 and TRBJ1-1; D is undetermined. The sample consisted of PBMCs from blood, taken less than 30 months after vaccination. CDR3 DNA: TGTGCCAGCAGCCGGAACGATGAAGCTTTCTTT. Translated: CASSRNDEAFF.